This T cell receptor beta chain derives from a study of quantifying T cell responses using KT2 cells. Overall study: cDNA was made from DNase-treated RNA using alpha and beta constant primers.

This clonotype was counted a few times. Trimming stripped 0 bases from V and 0 bases from J, with 9 bases between. Germline-derived CDR1 and CDR2 are ENHRY and SYGVKD. This CDR3 contains 16 residues. The cDNA 3' end received a ligated oligonucleotide with a UMI. An equimolar mix of RC1.1 and RC1.2 primed the beta chain across TRBC1 and TRBC2. In TCRdb, the UMI-ligation and nested PCR reads were re-called with MiXCR into one record per CDR3 protein. The profile shows fewer than 40,000 distinct CDR3 sequences, roughly 8% of them singletons. The TCR originated in a human donor. This rearrangement joins TRBV10-3 to TRBJ2-1; D not resolved. Sequenced: PBMCs spiked with cells of the T cell clone KT2. CDR3 nucleotides: TGTGCCATCAGTGAGTCGGCAAGGAGCTCCTACAATGAGCAGTTCTTC. This gives the protein CAISESARSSYNEQFF.